This T cell receptor (beta chain) was sequenced in a study of blood T cells in healthy people across ages. Study observations and caveats: Diversity estimates from one million T cells were considered underestimates.

A J-beta primer mix and a sample-barcoded 5' primer were used in a second PCR of about 6 to 12 cycles. TCRdb passed the 5' RACE reads through MiXCR, listing each CDR3 protein once. The table lists about 1,000,000 distinct CDR3 sequences, more than 40% of them singletons. Notes on this clonotype: Its antigen is not identified.

CDR1 is DFQATT, CDR2 SNEGSKA, per germline (reference sequence). The ends lost 2 bases at V and 0 bases at J; junction bases unmatched: 10. There are 16 residues in the CDR3. The receptor's source is a woman aged 55-70 years in good health. The gene calls are TRBV20-1 and TRBJ2-7; 7 bases are shared with TRBD2. Sequencing was performed on blood. CDR3: CSARPTKRDRSYEQYF. The DNA for the CDR3 is TGCAGTGCTAGACCCACGAAGCGGGACCGCTCCTACGAGCAGTACTTC.